These 15 T cell receptor beta chains originate from one sample sequenced in a study of glioma-infiltrating T cells. The iRepertoire nested amplicon-rescue multiplex PCR amplified TCR alpha and beta CDR3s from RNA. TCRdb re-called the multiplex PCR reads with MiXCR, one entry per CDR3 protein. The sample contains more than 95,000 distinct CDR3 sequences, roughly 25% of which appear only once. Sequenced sample: glioma tissue, nonneoplastic brain tissue, or PBMCs (not recorded which). Source of these receptors: a human donor with low-grade glioma or glioblastoma, undergoing nonglioma brain surgery, or in good health (not recorded which).

The chain employs TRBV3-1 and TRBJ2-7; the match to TRBD2 covers 7 bases. The V segment lost 6 bases and the J segment 0 bases; nucleotides outside the gene matches: 5. Germline loops: CDR1 LGHDT, CDR2 YNNKEL (reference sequence). CDR3 length: 14 residues. In nucleotides, the CDR3 is TGTGCCAGCAGTCCACTAGCGAACTCCTACGAGCAGTACTTC. This translates into CASSPLANSYEQYF.

This clonotype has just one count. A much larger clone lies one base from this, so it may be a read error. This chain uses TRBV7-6 with TRBJ2-3, with a weak D call TRBD2 (5 bases). Trimming left V 6 bases short and J 3 bases short, with 13 bases between. This CDR3 has 14 residues. Germline assignment: CDR1 SGHVS and CDR2 FNYEAQ. The CDR3 loop reads CASSTDRRTDTQYF. Here the CDR3 DNA reads TGTGCCAGCAGTACAGACCGGAGGACAGATACGCAGTATTTT.

This clonotype occurred a few times. In DNA form, the CDR3 reads TGTGCCAGCAGCTTGGGAGGGAGTACTGAAGCTTTCTTT. The encoded protein is CASSLGGSTEAFF. The rearrangement links TRBV5-4 to TRBJ1-1; D gene uncertain. V was cut by 0 bases and J by 5 bases, with 8 bases left in between. This CDR3 region has 13 residues. CDR1 is SGHNT, CDR2 YYREEE, per germline (reference sequence).

This clonotype was seen ten or more times. The rearrangement uses TRBV7-2 and TRBJ2-1, with TRBD2 matching over 8 bases. CDR1 is SGHTA, CDR2 FQGNSA, per germline. The V segment lost 0 bases and the J segment 7 bases; nucleotides outside the gene matches: 11. There are 17 residues in the CDR3. The CDR3 region is CASSLALSGGSSNEQFF. The CDR3 DNA follows: TGTGCCAGCAGCTTAGCGCTGTCGGGAGGGTCGTCGAATGAGCAGTTCTTC.

CDR3 residues: CAWAGSGNEQFF. CDR3 nucleotide sequence: TGTGCCTGGGCTGGTAGTGGCAATGAGCAGTTCTTC. This chain connects TRBV30 to TRBJ2-1; D not certain. CDR1 and CDR2 from the germline V gene are GTSNPN and SVGIG (reference sequence). Trimming took off 5 bases at V and 6 bases at J, with 11 bases between the two ends. The CDR3 extends over 12 amino acids.

This clonotype was seen repeatedly, ten times or more. This chain connects TRBV18 to TRBJ2-7, with 8 bases matching TRBD1. V trimming: 2 bases; J trimming: 3 bases; junction bases outside the gene matches: 6. The CDR3 contains 15 residues. CDR1 and CDR2 from the germline V gene are KGHSH and LQKENI. The CDR3 DNA follows: TGTGCCAGCTCACCAGGGCTACAGGGGGGCTACGAGCAGTACTTC. This gives the protein CASSPGLQGGYEQYF.

Points on this clonotype: A much larger clone differs from this one at a single base, so this may be a read error. The V call is TRBV3-1, the J call TRBJ2-3, with a possible D match to TRBD1 (6 bases). The CDR3 extends over 16 amino acids. V was shortened by 1 base and J by 2 bases, with 13 bases between the two germline ends. In germline, CDR1 is LGHDT, CDR2 YNNKEL (reference sequence). CDR3 DNA: TGTGCCAGCAGCCAAGTAGTAGGGGGTATCACAGATACGCAGTATTTT. Translation: CASSQVVGGITDTQYF.

Worth noting for this clonotype: It is likely a read error, because the conserved phenylalanine at the end of the CDR3 is missing. The rearrangement joins TRBV6-2 or TRBV6-3 to TRBJ1-5; D remains ambiguous. The CDR3 extends over 15 amino acids. Germline loops: CDR1 MNHEY, CDR2 SVGEGT. The CDR3 DNA reads as TGTGCCCGCAGTGAGGGAACGAGAAACGATCAGCCCCAGCATTCT. This codes for CARSEGTRNDQPQHS.

There are a few counts of this clonotype. The DNA of the CDR3 is TGTGCCAGCCACCAGATTCTAGCGGGAGATGAGCAGTTCTTC. Translating gives CASHQILAGDEQFF. The V call is TRBV2, the J call TRBJ2-1, with 10 bases lining up with TRBD2. This CDR3 region has 14 residues. The trim removed 8 bases at V and 8 bases at J, leaving 9 bases unmatched. Germline V gives CDR1 SNHLY, CDR2 FYNNEI.

This clonotype was seen repeatedly, ten times or more. The chain has TRBV28 and TRBJ1-1; 9 bases map to TRBD1. The CDR3 is 13 residues long. V trimming: 7 bases; J trimming: 6 bases; junction bases outside the gene matches: 6. Per the germline V gene, CDR1 is MDHEN and CDR2 is SYDVKM. The CDR3 DNA is TGTGCCAGCATCATACAGGGGGCGGCTGAAGCTTTCTTT. The encoded protein is CASIIQGAAEAFF.

With regard to this clonotype: A junction boundary mismatches the germline segment, possibly from a read error. V gene TRBV4-3 combines with J gene TRBJ1-5; 8 bases align to TRBD1. The germline V gene encodes CDR1 LGHNA and CDR2 YSLEER. The CDR3 totals 17 residues. CDR3 in amino acids: CASRQDWDRYSNQPQHF. CDR3 bases: TGCGCCAGCAGGCAAGATTGGGACAGGTATAGCAATCAGCCCCAGCATTTT.

This clonotype was detected a few times. The genes are TRBV30 and TRBJ2-3; 7 bases are shared with TRBD2. The CDR3 runs to 14 residues. Germline CDR1 reads GTSNPN; CDR2 reads SVGIG (reference sequence). V shed 1 base, J shed 2 bases, and the junction held 3 bases outside the gene matches. The CDR3 DNA sequence: TGTGCCTGGAGTGGAGCGGGACTCACAGATACGCAGTATTTT. It encodes CAWSGAGLTDTQYF.

Remarks on this clonotype: This may stem from a read error, because a much larger clone lies one nucleotide away. Written as DNA, the CDR3 is TGTGCCAGTCAAGGGCAGGCCTACGAGCAGTACTTC. The encoded protein is CASQGQAYEQYF. The V and J genes are TRBV19 and TRBJ2-7, with D unresolved. The length of the CDR3 is 12 residues. The germline gives CDR1 LNHDA, CDR2 SQIVND (reference sequence). The V end lost 8 bases, the J end lost 2 bases, and 10 bases lay between the germline ends.

Points on this clonotype: A read error may be the cause here, since a much bigger clone is one base away. V usage is TRBV2 and J usage is TRBJ2-1, with D perhaps matching TRBD2 (6 bases). Germline lookup yields CDR1 SNHLY and CDR2 FYNNEI. V lost 4 bases, J lost 0 bases, and 7 bases lay in between. CDR3 length: 14 amino acids. CDR3 sequence (DNA): TGTGCCAGCAGTGCGACTAGCTCCTACAATGAGCAGTTCTTC. This gives the protein CASSATSSYNEQFF.

This clonotype was found many times. V gene TRBV7-9 combines with J gene TRBJ1-5; D is unresolved. The CDR3 sequence is 14 residues long. V was clipped by 3 bases and J by 3 bases, with 9 bases between them. From germline, CDR1 is SEHNR and CDR2 FQNEAQ (reference sequence). For the CDR3, the DNA is TGTGCCAGCAGCTTGGGAGGAGACAATCAGCCCCAGCATTTT. Translated, it gives CASSLGGDNQPQHF.